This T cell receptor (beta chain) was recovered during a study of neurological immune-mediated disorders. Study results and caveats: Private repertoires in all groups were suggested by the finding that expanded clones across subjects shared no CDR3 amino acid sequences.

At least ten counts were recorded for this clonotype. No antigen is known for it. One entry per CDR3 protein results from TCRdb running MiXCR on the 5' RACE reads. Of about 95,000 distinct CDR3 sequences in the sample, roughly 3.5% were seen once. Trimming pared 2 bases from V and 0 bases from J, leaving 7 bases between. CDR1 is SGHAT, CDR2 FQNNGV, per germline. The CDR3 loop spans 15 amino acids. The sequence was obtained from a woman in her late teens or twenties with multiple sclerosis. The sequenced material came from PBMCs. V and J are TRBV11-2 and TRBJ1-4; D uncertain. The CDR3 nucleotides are TGTGCCAGCAGCTTATTCAGCGCAACTAATGAAAAACTGTTTTTT. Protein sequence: CASSLFSATNEKLFF. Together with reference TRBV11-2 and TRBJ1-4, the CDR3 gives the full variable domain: EAGVAQSPRYKIIEKRQSVAFWCNPISGHATLYWYQQILGQGPKLLIQFQNNGVVDDSQLPKDRFSAERLKGVDSTLKIQPAKLEDSAVYLCASSLFSATNEKLFFGSGTQLSVL.